This T cell receptor beta chain was recovered during a study of T-cell reconstitution after alpha-beta-depleted transplantation in children. A TCRbeta library incorporating unique molecular identifiers was prepared. TCRdb reprocessed the PCR reads via MiXCR and lists one record per CDR3 protein. The table has about 500,000 distinct CDR3 sequences, around a third seen once; the top ten hold 2% to 3%. Concerning this clonotype: An end of the junction does not agree with germline; a read error may underlie this.

The sequence was obtained from a human donor who donated a stem cell graft to a child with aplastic anemia. This specimen consisted of PBMCs from the stem cell graft donor, obtained from the stem cell graft.

CDR3 sequence: CASSDSGTGGEAQYF. The CDR3 DNA sequence: TGTGCCAGCAGCGACTCCGGGACAGGGGGAGAGGCCCAGTACTTC. The rearrangement links TRBV9 to TRBJ2-5, with 11 bases lining up with TRBD1. The CDR3 covers 15 residues. From germline, CDR1 is SGDLS and CDR2 YYNGEE.